This is a list of T cell receptor beta chains from one sample in a study of blood T cell repertoires in COVID-19. Produced via immunoSEQ multiplex PCR; TCRdb's table is partial and in-frame only. The repertoire holds about 59,000 clones, with about 73% as singletons. Sequenced material: peripheral blood. The receptors here all came from a woman aged 70-85 years with acute or convalescent COVID-19. Each CDR3 is given with its conserved first and last residue. A D gene is named only where the DNA matches it firmly. Expanded clones get a size class; other rows say once, few or many, or leave the size out.

D gene: .
J gene: TRBJ1-2
V gene: TRBV18
clone size: few
CDR3 DNA: TGTGCCAGCTCCGTGGACAGCAACTATGGCTACACCTTC
CDR3 protein: CASSVDSNYGYTF

D gene: TRBD1
J gene: TRBJ2-2
V gene: TRBV5-1
clone size: .
CDR3 DNA: TGCGCCAGCAGCACCAGGGGACAGGCCGGGGAGCTGTTTTTT
CDR3 protein: CASSTRGQAGELFF

D gene: TRBD2
J gene: TRBJ2-3
V gene: TRBV30
clone size: .
CDR3 DNA: TGTGCCTGGAGGTTACTAGCGGGGGGCACAGATACGCAGTATTTT
CDR3 protein: CAWRLLAGGTDTQYF

D gene: TRBD1
J gene: TRBJ2-1
V gene: TRBV24-1
clone size: .
CDR3 DNA: TGTGCCACCAGTGATGCTACGGGACAGGGGATCCTCAATGAGCAGTTCTTC
CDR3 protein: CATSDATGQGILNEQFF

D gene: TRBD1
J gene: TRBJ1-6
V gene: TRBV27
clone size: once
CDR3 DNA: TGTGCCAGCAGTCCCTGGGACAGTAATTCACCCCTCCACTTT
CDR3 protein: CASSPWDSNSPLHF

D gene: TRBD1
J gene: TRBJ2-3
V gene: TRBV10-1
clone size: once
CDR3 DNA: TGCGCCAGCAGCAGACAGGGTGCGTGGGATACGCAGTATTTT
CDR3 protein: CASSRQGAWDTQYF

D gene: .
J gene: TRBJ2-1
V gene: TRBV4-1
clone size: .
CDR3 DNA: TGCGCCAGCAGCCTCCAATACAATGAGCAGTTCTTC
CDR3 protein: CASSLQYNEQFF

D gene: TRBD2
J gene: TRBJ2-5
V gene: TRBV4-1
clone size: .
CDR3 DNA: TGCGCCAGCAGCGGGTTTTTTCTAGCGGGGGGTCAAGAGACCCAGTACTTC
CDR3 protein: CASSGFFLAGGQETQYF

D gene: .
J gene: TRBJ1-2
V gene: TRBV3-1/TRBV3-2
clone size: few
CDR3 DNA: TGTGCCAGCAGCCTTACAGGGAATCGCGGCTACACCTTC
CDR3 protein: CASSLTGNRGYTF

D gene: .
J gene: TRBJ1-6
V gene: TRBV21-1
clone size: .
CDR3 DNA: TGTGCCAGCAGCAAAGGGTCGGGGGACGGTTCACCCCTCCACTTT
CDR3 protein: CASSKGSGDGSPLHF

D gene: .
J gene: TRBJ1-1
V gene: TRBV5-1
clone size: .
CDR3 DNA: TGCGCCAGCAGCTTGCCTTCGGATCTCGGAGGGGCTTTCTTT
CDR3 protein: CASSLPSDLGGAFF

D gene: TRBD1
J gene: TRBJ2-1
V gene: TRBV19
clone size: .
CDR3 DNA: TGTGCCAGTACGGCGGGACAGGGTTTTTTGCATGGTGAGCAGTTCTTC
CDR3 protein: CASTAGQGFLHGEQFF

D gene: TRBD1
J gene: TRBJ1-5
V gene: TRBV6-1
clone size: .
CDR3 DNA: TGTGCCAGCAGTGACACTCGGGGACAGCACGAACATTATAGCAATCAGCCCCAGCATTTT
CDR3 protein: CASSDTRGQHEHYSNQPQHF

D gene: .
J gene: TRBJ2-3
V gene: TRBV5-1
clone size: .
CDR3 DNA: TGCGCCAGCAGCCCAGCGGGCCCTAAAGCACATACGCAGTATTTT
CDR3 protein: CASSPAGPKAHTQYF

D gene: TRBD2
J gene: TRBJ2-3
V gene: TRBV5-4
clone size: .
CDR3 DNA: TGTGCCAGCAGCTTGCGCGCGGGGGGGCCCGGCACAGATACGCAGTATTTT
CDR3 protein: CASSLRAGGPGTDTQYF

D gene: .
J gene: TRBJ2-7
V gene: TRBV7-9
clone size: few
CDR3 DNA: TGTGCCAGCGCAACCCGGAGCGAGCAGTACTTC
CDR3 protein: CASATRSEQYF

D gene: .
J gene: TRBJ2-6
V gene: TRBV27
clone size: .
CDR3 DNA: TGTGCCAGCAGTTTTCAGTTCTCTGGGGCCAACGTCCTGACTTTC
CDR3 protein: CASSFQFSGANVLTF

D gene: .
J gene: TRBJ1-2
V gene: TRBV10-2
clone size: few
CDR3 DNA: TGCGCCAGCGCCCGCGACAGCTATGGCTACACCTTC
CDR3 protein: CASARDSYGYTF

D gene: TRBD1
J gene: TRBJ1-2
V gene: TRBV19
clone size: many
CDR3 DNA: TGTGCCAGTAGTGTGGGACAGGGCTACACCTTC
CDR3 protein: CASSVGQGYTF

D gene: .
J gene: TRBJ1-2
V gene: TRBV12-5
clone size: .
CDR3 DNA: TGTGCTAGTGGTTTGGTACCCCGACGGGGTCAGGTAGGTAACTATGGCTACACCTTC
CDR3 protein: CASGLVPRRGQVGNYGYTF

D gene: TRBD1
J gene: TRBJ2-5
V gene: TRBV10-1
clone size: .
CDR3 DNA: TGCGCCAGCAGTTCAGGGGGCCTCCCCGGGGAGACCCAGTACTTC
CDR3 protein: CASSSGGLPGETQYF

D gene: .
J gene: TRBJ1-1
V gene: TRBV5-1
clone size: few
CDR3 DNA: TGCGCCAGCACTGAGGGGATTCCCGGGAGGTGGACTGAAGCTTTCTTT
CDR3 protein: CASTEGIPGRWTEAFF

D gene: .
J gene: TRBJ2-1
V gene: TRBV6-5
clone size: .
CDR3 DNA: TGTGCCAGCAAAGCCGTAAGTAGCGGCAACAATGAGCAGTTCTTC
CDR3 protein: CASKAVSSGNNEQFF

D gene: .
J gene: TRBJ1-2
V gene: TRBV6-6
clone size: .
CDR3 DNA: TGTGCCAGCAGTCAAGGGGCTCTGGGAAACTATGGCTACACCTTC
CDR3 protein: CASSQGALGNYGYTF